The T cell receptor beta chain described here comes from a study of radiation and T cells in renal cell carcinoma. Time point: blood 4 weeks post-SBRT, at nephrectomy. Treatment here: 15 Gy SBRT to primary tumor, nephrectomy 4 weeks later. Profiled with immunoSEQ multiplex PCR; TCRdb holds only in-frame clones, not every one. The sample records 130,000 to 150,000 clones, around 88% being singletons. The CDR3 is made up of 18 amino acids. The V gene lost 0 bases and the J gene lost 5 bases, with 24 bases spanning the gap. Per the germline V gene, CDR1 is SGDLS and CDR2 is YYNGEE. The chain combines TRBV9 with TRBJ2-7, with TRBD1 as a possible D gene (7 bases). This clonotype was sampled from a woman between 45 and 60 years old with renal cell carcinoma. Specimen: blood, collected from a patient whose treatment included radiotherapy and nephrectomy. CDR3 protein: CASSVAAGRGGFGNEQYF. The CDR3 nucleotides read TGTGCCAGCAGCGTAGCTGCCGGGAGAGGGGGCTTCGGGAACGAGCAGTACTTC.